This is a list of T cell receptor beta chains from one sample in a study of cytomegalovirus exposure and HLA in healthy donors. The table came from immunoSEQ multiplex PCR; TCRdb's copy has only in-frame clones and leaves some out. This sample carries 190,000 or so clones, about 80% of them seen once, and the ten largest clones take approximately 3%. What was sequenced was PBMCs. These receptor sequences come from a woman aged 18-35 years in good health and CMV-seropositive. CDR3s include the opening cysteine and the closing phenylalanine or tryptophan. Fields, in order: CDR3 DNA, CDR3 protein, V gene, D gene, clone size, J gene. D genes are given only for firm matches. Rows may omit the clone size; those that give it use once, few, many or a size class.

cdr3_nt: TGCAGCGCTTTTAGCCGCAATGAGCAGTTCTTC
cdr3_aa: CSAFSRNEQFF
v_call: TRBV29-1
d_call: -
clone_size: -
j_call: TRBJ2-1

cdr3_nt: TGTGCCAGCAGTGAGACAGGACCCTCAACTAATGAAAAACTGTTTTTT
cdr3_aa: CASSETGPSTNEKLFF
v_call: TRBV28
d_call: -
clone_size: -
j_call: TRBJ1-4

cdr3_nt: TGTGCCAGCAGCCACGGGGGTACCTACGAGCAGTACTTC
cdr3_aa: CASSHGGTYEQYF
v_call: TRBV5-4
d_call: -
clone_size: -
j_call: TRBJ2-7

cdr3_nt: TGTGCCACCAGCAGAGATAGCGACGCTATTTCAGATACGCAGTATTTT
cdr3_aa: CATSRDSDAISDTQYF
v_call: TRBV15
d_call: -
clone_size: -
j_call: TRBJ2-3

cdr3_nt: TGCGCCAGCAGCCAGGGAACTAGCGGGAGAACAGATACGCAGTATTTT
cdr3_aa: CASSQGTSGRTDTQYF
v_call: TRBV5-1
d_call: TRBD2
clone_size: -
j_call: TRBJ2-3

cdr3_nt: TGTGCCAGCAGTTATCCCGGGGTCTCGGAGACCCAGTACTTC
cdr3_aa: CASSYPGVSETQYF
v_call: TRBV6-6
d_call: -
clone_size: -
j_call: TRBJ2-5

cdr3_nt: TGTGCCAGCAGCGGGACTAGCGGAAACCGAGCCTACGAGCAGTACTTC
cdr3_aa: CASSGTSGNRAYEQYF
v_call: TRBV6-6
d_call: TRBD2
clone_size: -
j_call: TRBJ2-7

cdr3_nt: TGCGCCAGCAGCTTGGGGACAGGGGCTAACTATGGCTACACCTTC
cdr3_aa: CASSLGTGANYGYTF
v_call: TRBV5-1
d_call: TRBD1
clone_size: -
j_call: TRBJ1-2

cdr3_nt: TGTGCCAGCAGCTCCCGCTCGGACAGGGGGACCTTC
cdr3_aa: CASSSRSDRGTF
v_call: TRBV7-2
d_call: TRBD1
clone_size: few
j_call: TRBJ1-2

cdr3_nt: TGTGCCAGCACTCAGGCTACGCAGTATTTT
cdr3_aa: CASTQATQYF
v_call: TRBV25-1
d_call: -
clone_size: -
j_call: TRBJ2-3

cdr3_nt: TGCGCCAGCAGCCAAGACGTAGGACTAGCGGGGGGGGATACGCAGTATTTT
cdr3_aa: CASSQDVGLAGGDTQYF
v_call: TRBV4-3
d_call: TRBD2
clone_size: -
j_call: TRBJ2-3

cdr3_nt: TGTGCCAGTAGTATGGTGCCGGGCAATCAGCCCCAGCATTTT
cdr3_aa: CASSMVPGNQPQHF
v_call: TRBV19
d_call: -
clone_size: -
j_call: TRBJ1-5

cdr3_nt: TGTGCCAGCAGCTTACAAAGCGGGGGGAGCTCCTACAATGAGCAGTTCTTC
cdr3_aa: CASSLQSGGSSYNEQFF
v_call: TRBV5-4
d_call: TRBD2
clone_size: -
j_call: TRBJ2-1

cdr3_nt: TGTGCCAGCAGCATCAACAGGGATCAGCCCCAGCATTTT
cdr3_aa: CASSINRDQPQHF
v_call: TRBV7-2
d_call: -
clone_size: few
j_call: TRBJ1-5

cdr3_nt: TGTGCCAGCCGATTTGCGGGGTCTGGGGCCAACGTCCTGACTTTC
cdr3_aa: CASRFAGSGANVLTF
v_call: TRBV7-2
d_call: -
clone_size: -
j_call: TRBJ2-6

cdr3_nt: TGTGCCAGCAGCCCCTCGACAGTGAACAACAATGAGCAGTTCTTC
cdr3_aa: CASSPSTVNNNEQFF
v_call: TRBV4-2
d_call: -
clone_size: -
j_call: TRBJ2-1

cdr3_nt: TGTGCCAGCAGCGGAAGCGGGGGGGACACAGATACGCAGTATTTT
cdr3_aa: CASSGSGGDTDTQYF
v_call: TRBV9
d_call: TRBD2
clone_size: -
j_call: TRBJ2-3

cdr3_nt: TGTGCCAGCAGTTTGGACAGGGCAGAGCCCCAGCATTTT
cdr3_aa: CASSLDRAEPQHF
v_call: TRBV7-8
d_call: TRBD1
clone_size: -
j_call: TRBJ1-5

cdr3_nt: TGTGCCAGCAGTGAAGAGGCAGCAGGGCGTGAAAAACTGTTTTTT
cdr3_aa: CASSEEAAGREKLFF
v_call: TRBV2
d_call: -
clone_size: -
j_call: TRBJ1-4

cdr3_nt: TGTGCCAGCAGCTTAGAAAGTTCGGGGCAGTACTTC
cdr3_aa: CASSLESSGQYF
v_call: TRBV7-9
d_call: -
clone_size: once
j_call: TRBJ2-7

cdr3_nt: TGTGCCAGCAGATCGTCCAGGGAATCTGGCTACACCTTC
cdr3_aa: CASRSSRESGYTF
v_call: TRBV2
d_call: -
clone_size: -
j_call: TRBJ1-2

cdr3_nt: TGTGCCATCAGCGAAGGACAGGGTGTATGGGTCTTT
cdr3_aa: CAISEGQGVWVF
v_call: TRBV10-3
d_call: TRBD1
clone_size: once
j_call: TRBJ1-1

cdr3_nt: TGTGCCAGCAGCCAAGAATGGTTGGGGGGGAGTAGGACTAATGAAAAACTGTTTTTT
cdr3_aa: CASSQEWLGGSRTNEKLFF
v_call: TRBV4-2
d_call: -
clone_size: -
j_call: TRBJ1-4

cdr3_nt: TGTGCCAGCAGCTTACAGGGTGCGGAGACCCAGTACTTC
cdr3_aa: CASSLQGAETQYF
v_call: TRBV7-9
d_call: -
clone_size: -
j_call: TRBJ2-5

cdr3_nt: TGTGCCAGCAGTGGAGCGGGGGGGCCAGATACGCAGTATTTT
cdr3_aa: CASSGAGGPDTQYF
v_call: TRBV6-5
d_call: TRBD2
clone_size: -
j_call: TRBJ2-3

cdr3_nt: TGTGCCAGCAGCGTAGACGTAGCGGGGGCCACCGGGGAGCTGTTTTTT
cdr3_aa: CASSVDVAGATGELFF
v_call: TRBV9
d_call: TRBD2
clone_size: -
j_call: TRBJ2-2

cdr3_nt: TGTGCCAGCAGTGAAGCGCGGCCAGTCAGCACAGATACGCAGTATTTT
cdr3_aa: CASSEARPVSTDTQYF
v_call: TRBV2
d_call: -
clone_size: once
j_call: TRBJ2-3

cdr3_nt: TGCGCCAGCAGCCAAGAGGGTTTGTCCAGAGGAAGGATGAACACTGAAGCTTTCTTT
cdr3_aa: CASSQEGLSRGRMNTEAFF
v_call: TRBV4-1
d_call: -
clone_size: once
j_call: TRBJ1-1

cdr3_nt: TGTGCCAGCAGCGCCCGGGACAGGGGGGATCTAGTTTCACCCCTCCACTTT
cdr3_aa: CASSARDRGDLVSPLHF
v_call: TRBV9
d_call: TRBD1
clone_size: -
j_call: TRBJ1-6

cdr3_nt: TGTGCCAGCAGTGAATTGCGGGGGGGGCCTCAAGAGACCCAGTACTTC
cdr3_aa: CASSELRGGPQETQYF
v_call: TRBV2
d_call: TRBD2
clone_size: -
j_call: TRBJ2-5

cdr3_nt: TGTGCCAGCAGACAGGAGGACAGCCCTTACAATGAGCAGTTCTTC
cdr3_aa: CASRQEDSPYNEQFF
v_call: TRBV7-3
d_call: -
clone_size: -
j_call: TRBJ2-1

cdr3_nt: TGTGCCAGCAGCCGGGACAGGGGGATCGCCGGGGAGCTGTTTTTT
cdr3_aa: CASSRDRGIAGELFF
v_call: TRBV2
d_call: TRBD1
clone_size: -
j_call: TRBJ2-2

cdr3_nt: TGTGCCAGCAGTGACCGGGACAGAGGCAATCAGCCCCAGCATTTT
cdr3_aa: CASSDRDRGNQPQHF
v_call: TRBV6-1
d_call: TRBD1
clone_size: -
j_call: TRBJ1-5

cdr3_nt: TGTGCTAGTGGACTCGGGACAGGGGACTATGGCTACACCTTC
cdr3_aa: CASGLGTGDYGYTF
v_call: TRBV12-5
d_call: TRBD1
clone_size: -
j_call: TRBJ1-2

cdr3_nt: TGTGCCAGCAGCGGGGAGGGTTTATCCCTCCACTTT
cdr3_aa: CASSGEGLSLHF
v_call: TRBV5-4
d_call: -
clone_size: -
j_call: TRBJ1-6

cdr3_nt: TGCAGTTCCACCGAGCAGGGTGAAAACACCTTC
cdr3_aa: CSSTEQGENTF
v_call: TRBV20-1
d_call: -
clone_size: -
j_call: TRBJ1-2

cdr3_nt: TGCAGCGCCAGGCAGGCGCTAGCGGGAAACTCTCCCTCCTACGAGCAGTACTTC
cdr3_aa: CSARQALAGNSPSYEQYF
v_call: TRBV29-1
d_call: TRBD2
clone_size: -
j_call: TRBJ2-7

cdr3_nt: TGTGCCAGCAGCTGGGGACAGGGAGGTAATCAGCCCCAGCATTTT
cdr3_aa: CASSWGQGGNQPQHF
v_call: TRBV6-6
d_call: TRBD1
clone_size: -
j_call: TRBJ1-5

cdr3_nt: TGTGCCAGCGGAAACGGACAGACCCTCTCTGGAAACACCATATATTTT
cdr3_aa: CASGNGQTLSGNTIYF
v_call: TRBV5-6
d_call: -
clone_size: once
j_call: TRBJ1-3

cdr3_nt: TGTGCCAGTAGTTTAGCGGGGGGCTCTAGCACAGATACGCAGTATTTT
cdr3_aa: CASSLAGGSSTDTQYF
v_call: TRBV19
d_call: TRBD2
clone_size: once
j_call: TRBJ2-3

cdr3_nt: TGTGCCAGCAGCTCCTCGGGGACAGGGGGTGACACCGGGGAGCTGTTTTTT
cdr3_aa: CASSSSGTGGDTGELFF
v_call: TRBV7-8
d_call: TRBD1
clone_size: -
j_call: TRBJ2-2

cdr3_nt: TGTGCCAGCAGCCAAGTGTTTAGAGCTGAAGCTTTCTTT
cdr3_aa: CASSQVFRAEAFF
v_call: TRBV14
d_call: -
clone_size: few
j_call: TRBJ1-1

cdr3_nt: TGTGCCAGCGGACTGAGTTATGGCTACACCTTC
cdr3_aa: CASGLSYGYTF
v_call: TRBV2
d_call: -
clone_size: few
j_call: TRBJ1-2

cdr3_nt: TGTGCCAGCAGCCAACAGGGCACAGATACGCAGTATTTT
cdr3_aa: CASSQQGTDTQYF
v_call: TRBV5-4
d_call: -
clone_size: few
j_call: TRBJ2-3

cdr3_nt: TGTGCCAGCAGCCCCATCTTGGGCAACAATGAGCAGTTCTTC
cdr3_aa: CASSPILGNNEQFF
v_call: TRBV7-9
d_call: -
clone_size: once
j_call: TRBJ2-1

cdr3_nt: TGCGCCAGCAGCCGCTCAAGAAGCGGCTATGGCTACACCTTC
cdr3_aa: CASSRSRSGYGYTF
v_call: TRBV4-3
d_call: -
clone_size: -
j_call: TRBJ1-2

cdr3_nt: TGTGCCAGCAGTATCCCACAAGGGGTAGAGACCCAGTACTTC
cdr3_aa: CASSIPQGVETQYF
v_call: TRBV6-5
d_call: -
clone_size: -
j_call: TRBJ2-5

cdr3_nt: TGTGCCAGCAGCTTAGGACTAGCGGGGGGGCCGGAGCAGTTCTTC
cdr3_aa: CASSLGLAGGPEQFF
v_call: TRBV13
d_call: TRBD2
clone_size: -
j_call: TRBJ2-1

cdr3_nt: TGCGCCAGCAGCACCCGGGGACAGGTTAGGGATACGCAGTATTTT
cdr3_aa: CASSTRGQVRDTQYF
v_call: TRBV4-3
d_call: TRBD1
clone_size: -
j_call: TRBJ2-3

cdr3_nt: TGTGCCAGCAGTGAAGGAGGAGCAGGGGGCTACACCTTC
cdr3_aa: CASSEGGAGGYTF
v_call: TRBV6-1
d_call: -
clone_size: -
j_call: TRBJ1-2

cdr3_nt: TGTGCCAGCAGCCAATCACCTTGGAAGACGGGATCTTCCTACGAGCAGTACTTC
cdr3_aa: CASSQSPWKTGSSYEQYF
v_call: TRBV14
d_call: -
clone_size: -
j_call: TRBJ2-7

cdr3_nt: TGTGCCAGCACCCGGGACAGGGTTAATTCACCCCTCCACTTT
cdr3_aa: CASTRDRVNSPLHF
v_call: TRBV2
d_call: TRBD1
clone_size: few
j_call: TRBJ1-6

cdr3_nt: TGTGCCAGCAGCTTGGGTGAATTGAGACACTCCAATCAGCCCCAGCATTTT
cdr3_aa: CASSLGELRHSNQPQHF
v_call: TRBV5-6
d_call: -
clone_size: -
j_call: TRBJ1-5